What follows is one T cell receptor (beta chain) and its context. The target antigen is unknown. These data originate in a study of radiotherapy plus CTLA-4 blockade in lung cancer. Libraries were prepared by immunoSEQ multiplex PCR; TCRdb keeps only in-frame clonotypes and omits some of them. In the table there are 86,000 or so clones, around 81% of which are singletons. Study results and caveats: Early blood T cell clone changes and increased post-radiation serum interferon-beta were reportedly the strongest response predictors.

The V gene's germline CDR1 is MDHEN and CDR2 SYDVKM. V shed 6 bases and J shed 10 bases, with 12 bases lying between them. The CDR3 is made up of 12 amino acids. The specimen comprised peripheral blood, sampled from a patient treated with radiotherapy plus ipilimumab. The chain recombines TRBV28 with TRBJ1-4, with D uncertain. The TCR originated in a human donor with non-small cell lung cancer who had a partial response to radiotherapy plus ipilimumab. Some clones in this sample may be carry-over from other donors' samples. The CDR3 DNA reads as TGTGCCAGCAGCTATCGCCGGGGAAAACTGTTTTTT. Translated, it gives CASSYRRGKLFF.